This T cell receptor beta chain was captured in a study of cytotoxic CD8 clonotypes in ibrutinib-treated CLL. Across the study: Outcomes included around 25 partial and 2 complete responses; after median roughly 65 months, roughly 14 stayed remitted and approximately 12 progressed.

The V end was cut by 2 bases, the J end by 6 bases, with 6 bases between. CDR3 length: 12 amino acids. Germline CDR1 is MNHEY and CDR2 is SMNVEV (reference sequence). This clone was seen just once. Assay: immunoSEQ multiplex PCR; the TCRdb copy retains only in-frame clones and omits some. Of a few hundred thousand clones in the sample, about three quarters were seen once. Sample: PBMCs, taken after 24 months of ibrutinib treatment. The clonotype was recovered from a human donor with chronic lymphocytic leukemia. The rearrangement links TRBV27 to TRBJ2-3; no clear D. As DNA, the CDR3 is TGTGCCAGCAGTTTACGGCGGGATACGCAGTATTTT. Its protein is CASSLRRDTQYF.